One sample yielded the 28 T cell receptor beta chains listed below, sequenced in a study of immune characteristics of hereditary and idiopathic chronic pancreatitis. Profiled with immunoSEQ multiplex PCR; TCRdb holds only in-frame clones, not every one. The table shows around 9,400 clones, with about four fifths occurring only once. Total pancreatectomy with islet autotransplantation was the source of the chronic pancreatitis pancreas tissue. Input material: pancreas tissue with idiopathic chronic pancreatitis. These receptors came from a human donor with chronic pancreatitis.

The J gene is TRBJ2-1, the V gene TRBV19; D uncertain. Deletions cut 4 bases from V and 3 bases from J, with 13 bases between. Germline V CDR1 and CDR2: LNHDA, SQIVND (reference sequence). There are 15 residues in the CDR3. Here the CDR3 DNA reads TGTGCCAGTAGTACAGCACTCGGTCGCTACAATGAGCAGTTCTTC. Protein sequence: CASSTALGRYNEQFF.

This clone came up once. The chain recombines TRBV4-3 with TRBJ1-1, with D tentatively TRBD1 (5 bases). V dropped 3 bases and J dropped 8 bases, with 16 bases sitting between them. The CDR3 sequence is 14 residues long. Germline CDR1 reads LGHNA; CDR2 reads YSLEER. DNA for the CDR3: TGCGCCAGCAGCCAGGACACTGGGGCTGCGGAAGCTTTCTTT. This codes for CASSQDTGAAEAFF.

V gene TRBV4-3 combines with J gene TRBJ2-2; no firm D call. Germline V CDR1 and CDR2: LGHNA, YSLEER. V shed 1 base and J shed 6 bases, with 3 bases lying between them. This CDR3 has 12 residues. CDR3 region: CASSQGPGELFF. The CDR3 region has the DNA TGCGCCAGCAGCCAAGGGCCCGGGGAGCTGTTTTTT.

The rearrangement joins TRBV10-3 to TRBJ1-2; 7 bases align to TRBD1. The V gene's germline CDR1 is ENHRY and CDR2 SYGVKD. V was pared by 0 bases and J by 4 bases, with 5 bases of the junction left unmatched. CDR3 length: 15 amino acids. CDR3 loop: CAISESGGNGYGYTF. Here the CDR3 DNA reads TGTGCCATCAGTGAGTCAGGGGGCAATGGCTATGGCTACACCTTC.

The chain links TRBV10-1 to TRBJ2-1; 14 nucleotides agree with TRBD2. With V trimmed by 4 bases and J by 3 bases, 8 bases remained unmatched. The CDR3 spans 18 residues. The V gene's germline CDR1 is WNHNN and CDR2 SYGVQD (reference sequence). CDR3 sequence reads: CASSGTTSGGALYNEQFF. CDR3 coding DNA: TGCGCCAGCAGTGGGACGACTAGCGGGGGGGCCCTCTACAATGAGCAGTTCTTC.

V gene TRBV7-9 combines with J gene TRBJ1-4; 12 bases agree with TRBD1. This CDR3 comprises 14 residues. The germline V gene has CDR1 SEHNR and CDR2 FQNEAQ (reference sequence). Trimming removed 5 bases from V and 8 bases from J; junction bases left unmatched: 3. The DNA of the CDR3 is TGTGCCAGCAGCCGGGACAGGGGGCGCGAAAAACTGTTTTTT. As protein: CASSRDRGREKLFF.

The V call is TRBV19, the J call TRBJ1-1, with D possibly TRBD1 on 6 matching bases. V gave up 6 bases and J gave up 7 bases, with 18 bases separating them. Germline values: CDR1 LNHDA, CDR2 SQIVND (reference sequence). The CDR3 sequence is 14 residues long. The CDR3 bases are TGTGCCAGTAGAACGGTAGGGGGTAGGGGTGAAGCTTTCTTT. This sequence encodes CASRTVGGRGEAFF.

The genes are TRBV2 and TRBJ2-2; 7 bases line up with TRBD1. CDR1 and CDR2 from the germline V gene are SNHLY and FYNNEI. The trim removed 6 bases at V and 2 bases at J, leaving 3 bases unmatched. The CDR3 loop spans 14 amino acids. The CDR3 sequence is CASSQGVNTGELFF. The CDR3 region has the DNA TGTGCCAGCAGCCAGGGGGTCAACACCGGGGAGCTGTTTTTT. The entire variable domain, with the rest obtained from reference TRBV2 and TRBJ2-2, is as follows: EPEVTQTPSHQVTQMGQEVILRCVPISNHLYFYWYRQILGQKVEFLVSFYNNEISEKSEIFDDQFSVERPDGSNFTLKIRSTKLEDSAMYFCASSQGVNTGELFFGEGSRLTVL.

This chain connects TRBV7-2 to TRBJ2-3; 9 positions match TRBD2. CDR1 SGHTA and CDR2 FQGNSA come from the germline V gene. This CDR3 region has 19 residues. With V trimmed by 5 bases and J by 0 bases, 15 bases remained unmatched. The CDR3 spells CASSPRGKRGAKSTDTQYF. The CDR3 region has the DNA TGTGCCAGCAGCCCTCGGGGGAAGCGGGGGGCGAAAAGCACAGATACGCAGTATTTT.

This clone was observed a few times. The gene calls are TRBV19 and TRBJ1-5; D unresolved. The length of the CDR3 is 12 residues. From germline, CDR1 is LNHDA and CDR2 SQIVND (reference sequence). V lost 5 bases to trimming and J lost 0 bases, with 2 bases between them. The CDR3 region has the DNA TGTGCCAGTAGTCTTAGCAATCAGCCCCAGCATTTT. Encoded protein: CASSLSNQPQHF.

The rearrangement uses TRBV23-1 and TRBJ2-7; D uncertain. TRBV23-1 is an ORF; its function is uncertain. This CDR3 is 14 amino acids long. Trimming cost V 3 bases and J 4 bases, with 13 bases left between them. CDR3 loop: CASSQERSKYEQYV. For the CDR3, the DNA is TGCGCCAGCAGTCAGGAACGGTCAAAATACGAGCAGTACGTC.

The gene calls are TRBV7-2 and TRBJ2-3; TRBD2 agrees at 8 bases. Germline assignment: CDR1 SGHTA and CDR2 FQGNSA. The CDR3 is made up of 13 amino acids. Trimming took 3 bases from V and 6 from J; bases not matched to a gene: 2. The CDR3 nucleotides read TGTGCCAGCAGCTTTGAGCGGGGGGATACGCAGTATTTT. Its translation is CASSFERGDTQYF.

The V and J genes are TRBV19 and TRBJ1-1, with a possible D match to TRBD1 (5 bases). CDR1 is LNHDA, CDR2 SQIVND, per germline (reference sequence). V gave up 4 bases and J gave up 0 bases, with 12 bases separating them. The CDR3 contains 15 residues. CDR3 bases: TGTGCCAGTAGTACGAGACGGACATTGAACACTGAAGCTTTCTTT. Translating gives CASSTRRTLNTEAFF.

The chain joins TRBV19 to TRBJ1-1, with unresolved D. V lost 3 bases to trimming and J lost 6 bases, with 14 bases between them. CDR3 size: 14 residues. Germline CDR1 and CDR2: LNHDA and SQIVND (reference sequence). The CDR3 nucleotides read TGTGCCAGTAGTATTCAGCAGGCCTTCTCTGAAGCTTTCTTT. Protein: CASSIQQAFSEAFF.

CDR3 loop: CASRYRNTEAFF. The CDR3 DNA reads TGTGCCAGCCGGTACAGGAACACTGAAGCTTTCTTT. This sequence joins TRBV6-5 and TRBJ1-1; D remains unclear. The CDR3 consists of 12 residues. Germline CDR1 reads MNHEY; CDR2 reads SVGAGI. Trimming left V 8 bases short and J 1 base short, with 8 bases between.

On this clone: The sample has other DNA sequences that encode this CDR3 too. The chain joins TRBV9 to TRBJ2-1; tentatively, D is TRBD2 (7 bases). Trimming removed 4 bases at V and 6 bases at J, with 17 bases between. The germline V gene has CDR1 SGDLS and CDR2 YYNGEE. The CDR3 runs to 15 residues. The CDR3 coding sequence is TGTGCCAGCAGCCTGGGGGGGGGCCGAGTCAATGAGCAGTTCTTC. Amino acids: CASSLGGGRVNEQFF.

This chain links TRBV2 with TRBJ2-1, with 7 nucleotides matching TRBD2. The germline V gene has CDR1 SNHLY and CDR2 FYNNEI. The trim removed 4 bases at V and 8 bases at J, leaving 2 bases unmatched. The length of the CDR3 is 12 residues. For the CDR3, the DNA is TGTGCCAGCAGTGTCCGGGGGGATGAGCAGTTCTTC. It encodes CASSVRGDEQFF.

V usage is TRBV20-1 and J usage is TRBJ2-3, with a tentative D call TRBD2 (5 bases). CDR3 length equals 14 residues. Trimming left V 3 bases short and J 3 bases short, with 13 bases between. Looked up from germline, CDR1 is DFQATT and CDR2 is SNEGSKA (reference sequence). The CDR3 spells CSASSQLATDTQYF. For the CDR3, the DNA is TGCAGTGCTAGTAGCCAGCTAGCAACAGATACGCAGTATTTT.

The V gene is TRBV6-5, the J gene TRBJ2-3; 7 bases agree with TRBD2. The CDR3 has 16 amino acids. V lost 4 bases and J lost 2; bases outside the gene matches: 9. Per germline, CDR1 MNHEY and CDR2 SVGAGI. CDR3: CASSSQKAGNTDTQYF. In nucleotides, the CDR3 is TGTGCCAGCAGTTCACAGAAAGCGGGGAACACAGATACGCAGTATTTT.

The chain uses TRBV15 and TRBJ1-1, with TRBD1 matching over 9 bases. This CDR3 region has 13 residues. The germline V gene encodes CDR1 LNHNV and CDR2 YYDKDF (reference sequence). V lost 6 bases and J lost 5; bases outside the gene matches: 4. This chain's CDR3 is CATRPTGGTEAFF. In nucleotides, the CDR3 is TGTGCCACCAGACCGACAGGGGGGACTGAAGCTTTCTTT.

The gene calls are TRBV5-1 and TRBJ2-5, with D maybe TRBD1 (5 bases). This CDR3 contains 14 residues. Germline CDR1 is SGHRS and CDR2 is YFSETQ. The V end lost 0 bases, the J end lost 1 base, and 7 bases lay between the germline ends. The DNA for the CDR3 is TGCGCCAGCAGCTTGGGGACAATCCAAGAGACCCAGTACTTC. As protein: CASSLGTIQETQYF.

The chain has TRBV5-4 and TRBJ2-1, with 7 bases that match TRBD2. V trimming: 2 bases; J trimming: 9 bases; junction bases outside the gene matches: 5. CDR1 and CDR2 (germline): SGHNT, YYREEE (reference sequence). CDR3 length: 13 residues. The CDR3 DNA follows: TGTGCCAGCAGCTTCGGGGGGAGAGGTGAGCAGTTCTTC. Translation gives CASSFGGRGEQFF.

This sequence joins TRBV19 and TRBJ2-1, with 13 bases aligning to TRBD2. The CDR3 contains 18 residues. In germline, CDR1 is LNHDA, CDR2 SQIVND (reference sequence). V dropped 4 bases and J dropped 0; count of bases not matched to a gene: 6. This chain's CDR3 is CASSTTSGGPGSYNEQFF. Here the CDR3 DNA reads TGTGCCAGTAGTACGACTAGCGGGGGGCCTGGCTCCTACAATGAGCAGTTCTTC.

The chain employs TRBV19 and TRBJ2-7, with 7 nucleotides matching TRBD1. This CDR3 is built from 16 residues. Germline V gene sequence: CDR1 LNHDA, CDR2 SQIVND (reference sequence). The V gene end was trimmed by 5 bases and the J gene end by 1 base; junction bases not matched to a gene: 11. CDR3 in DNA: TGTGCCAGTAGTGAGGACCCGGGACAGCATTCCTACGAGCAGTACTTC. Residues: CASSEDPGQHSYEQYF.

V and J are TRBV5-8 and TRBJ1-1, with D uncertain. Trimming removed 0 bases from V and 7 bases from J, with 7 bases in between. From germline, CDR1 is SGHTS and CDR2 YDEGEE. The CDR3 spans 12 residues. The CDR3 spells CASSLVGSEAFF. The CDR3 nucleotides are TGTGCCAGCAGCTTGGTTGGCAGTGAAGCTTTCTTT.

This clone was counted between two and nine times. In DNA form, the CDR3 reads TGTGCCAGCAGCTTAAATGGGGGCTTTGGAAACACCATATATTTT. Translation: CASSLNGGFGNTIYF. The rearrangement joins TRBV7-3 to TRBJ1-3; weak D call: TRBD1 (6 bases). Germline V gives CDR1 SGHTA, CDR2 FQGTGA. Trimming cost V 1 base and J 3 bases, with 10 bases left between them. This CDR3 contains 15 residues.

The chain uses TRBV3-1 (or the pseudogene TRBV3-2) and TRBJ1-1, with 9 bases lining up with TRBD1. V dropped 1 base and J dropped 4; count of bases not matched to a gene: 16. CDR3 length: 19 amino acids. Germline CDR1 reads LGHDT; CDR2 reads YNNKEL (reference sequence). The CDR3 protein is CASSQVTHRTGAVITEAFF. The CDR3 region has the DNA TGTGCCAGCAGCCAAGTAACCCACCGGACAGGGGCGGTGATCACTGAAGCTTTCTTT.

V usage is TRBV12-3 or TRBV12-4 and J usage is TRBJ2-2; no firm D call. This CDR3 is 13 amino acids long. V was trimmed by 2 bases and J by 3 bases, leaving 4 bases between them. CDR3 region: CASSLTHTGELFF. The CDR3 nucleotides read TGTGCCAGCAGTTTAACTCACACCGGGGAGCTGTTTTTT.